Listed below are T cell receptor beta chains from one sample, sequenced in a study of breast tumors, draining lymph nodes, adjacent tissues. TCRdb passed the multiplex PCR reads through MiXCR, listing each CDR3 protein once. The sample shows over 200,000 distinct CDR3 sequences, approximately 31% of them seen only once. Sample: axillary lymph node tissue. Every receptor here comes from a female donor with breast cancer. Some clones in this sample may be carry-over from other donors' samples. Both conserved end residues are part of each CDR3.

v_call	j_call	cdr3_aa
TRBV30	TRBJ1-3	CAWSVPGLSSGNTIYF
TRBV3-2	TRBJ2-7	CASSWTLIAEATTYEQYF
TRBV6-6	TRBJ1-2	CASMTKRGECGYTF
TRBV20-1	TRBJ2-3	CSAQTGLLTDTQYF
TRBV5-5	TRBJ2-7	CASSLGQAAHEQYF
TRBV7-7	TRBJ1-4	CARELLGGRSSTNEKLFF
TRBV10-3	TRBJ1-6	CAISATGTDNSPLHF
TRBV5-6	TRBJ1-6	CASSPPPGVRSPLHF
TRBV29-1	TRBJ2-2	CSADTSGRGTGELFF
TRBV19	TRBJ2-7	CASSPKGLAGGVEQYF
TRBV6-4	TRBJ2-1	CASSDSFGTSHNEQFF
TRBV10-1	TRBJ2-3	CASGTSGTDTQYF
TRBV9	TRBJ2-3	CASSVGRAGTDTQYF
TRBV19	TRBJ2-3	CASSLTSGCALTDTQSF
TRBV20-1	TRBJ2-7	CSASLYLPSYEQYF
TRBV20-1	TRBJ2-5	CSARGLAGGGETQYF
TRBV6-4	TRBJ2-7	CASSDGQAVYEQYF
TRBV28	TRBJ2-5	CASSSAGGGETQYF
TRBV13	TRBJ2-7	CASSSWTSGLSYEQYF
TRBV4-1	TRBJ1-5	CASSQVLSLDRVGSNQPQHF
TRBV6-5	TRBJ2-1	CASRSSYNEQFF
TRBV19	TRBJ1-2	CASSIEGRGRGYTF
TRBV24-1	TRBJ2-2	CATSDLRGTSGELFF
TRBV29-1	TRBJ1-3	CSVGEGQGALNYGYTIYF
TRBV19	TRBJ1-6	CASSIDPWGRGSPLHF
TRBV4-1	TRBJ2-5	CASSQERGRREEETQYF
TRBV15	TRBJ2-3	CATSRDRGRLDHTDTQYF
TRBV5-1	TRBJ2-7	CASSSRPGDSYEQYF
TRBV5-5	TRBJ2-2	CASSLSMWGNTGELFF
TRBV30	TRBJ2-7	CAWSVQYEQYF
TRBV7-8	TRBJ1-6	CASSLARQGYSPLHF
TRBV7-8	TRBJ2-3	CASSFSGEQYF
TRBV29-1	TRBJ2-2	CSVGLAGGGTGELFF
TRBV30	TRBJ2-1	CAWSGVPRLVKQFF